A selection of T cell receptor beta chains follows, all from one sample in a study of CD8 T cells in Susac syndrome. One entry per CDR3 protein, called by TCRdb with MiXCR from the immunoSEQ multiplex PCR reads. The data hold about 82,000 distinct CDR3 sequences, with roughly 96% observed a single time. Sample: CD8+ T cells from PBMCs. The receptors come from a human donor with Susac syndrome. The CDR3 runs from the conserved cysteine through the conserved F or W. A D gene is named only where the DNA matches it firmly. Rows give clone size only sometimes, using once, few, many, or a class for an expanded clone.

size	D	V	J	CDR3	DNA
.	.	TRBV7-2	TRBJ1-2	CASSLRQINYGYTF	TGTGCCAGCAGCTTAAGGCAGATTAACTATGGCTACACCTTC
.	TRBD2	TRBV30	TRBJ2-3	CAWSGWRGGITDTQYF	TGTGCCTGGAGTGGATGGCGGGGGGGCATTACAGATACGCAGTATTTT
.	.	TRBV5-1	TRBJ1-2	CASSRDGGDGYTF	TGCGCCAGCAGCCGCGATGGGGGGGATGGCTACACCTTC
once	.	TRBV6-4	TRBJ1-5	CATLPRRGVQPQHF	TGTGCCACCCTACCCAGGAGGGGGGTCCAGCCCCAGCATTTT
once	.	TRBV5-1	TRBJ1-6	CASSFGTYDSPLHF	TGCGCCAGCAGCTTCGGGACTTATGATTCACCCCTCCACTTT
.	.	TRBV5-1	TRBJ1-1	CASSLVPGMNTEAFF	TGCGCCAGCAGCTTGGTACCCGGGATGAACACTGAAGCTTTCTTT
.	.	TRBV20-1	TRBJ1-2	CSAIGTHGYTF	TGCAGTGCTATCGGGACTCATGGCTACACCTTC
.	TRBD1	TRBV9	TRBJ1-5	CASSEGTGNQPQHF	TGTGCCAGCAGCGAGGGGACAGGCAATCAGCCCCAGCATTTT
.	.	TRBV28	TRBJ1-2	CASSTSNYGYTF	TGTGCCAGCAGTACCTCAAACTATGGCTACACCTTC
.	.	TRBV7-9	TRBJ2-7	CASSPTVGNEQYF	TGTGCCAGCAGCCCAACCGTGGGGAACGAGCAGTACTTC
.	.	TRBV11-1	TRBJ2-3	CASSFGGGQSTDTQYF	TGTGCCAGCAGCTTCGGAGGGGGACAGAGCACAGATACGCAGTATTTT
.	TRBD1	TRBV20-1	TRBJ2-1	CSAREGTTGRPYNEQFF	TGCAGTGCTAGAGAGGGGACGACAGGGCGACCCTACAATGAGCAGTTCTTC
.	.	TRBV20-1	TRBJ2-6	CSASEGSGANVLTF	TGCAGTGCTAGTGAGGGATCCGGGGCCAACGTCCTGACTTTC
.	TRBD2	TRBV6-1	TRBJ2-3	CASSDGLGLAGGRAQYF	TGTGCCAGCAGTGACGGACTCGGACTAGCGGGGGGGCGGGCTCAGTATTTT
.	.	TRBV24-1	TRBJ1-5	CATSTRDSNQPQHF	TGTGCCACCAGTACCCGGGACAGCAATCAGCCCCAGCATTTT
.	.	TRBV28	TRBJ1-1	CASRGDRNTEAFF	TGTGCCAGCAGGGGCGACAGGAACACTGAAGCTTTCTTT
.	.	TRBV20-1	TRBJ1-1	CSADEEDRNTEAFF	TGCAGTGCCGATGAAGAGGACAGGAACACTGAAGCTTTCTTT
.	TRBD1	TRBV30	TRBJ1-1	CASLSGTGVTEAFF	TGTGCCTCCCTATCCGGGACAGGGGTCACTGAAGCTTTCTTT
.	TRBD2	TRBV11-2	TRBJ2-5	CASSLTGGAKTQYF	TGTGCCAGCAGCTTAACCGGGGGGGCAAAGACCCAGTACTTC
once	.	TRBV2	TRBJ2-5	CAGGTVKETQYF	TGTGCCGGGGGGACAGTCAAAGAGACCCAGTACTTC
.	TRBD2	TRBV29-1	TRBJ2-3	CSVAASGVSDTQYF	TGCAGCGTTGCCGCTAGCGGGGTATCAGATACGCAGTATTTT
.	TRBD1	TRBV24-1	TRBJ2-5	CATSDARTGSGETQYF	TGTGCCACCAGTGATGCCCGGACAGGGTCCGGAGAGACCCAGTACTTC
.	.	TRBV7-9	TRBJ1-1	CASSLGGGEAFF	TGTGCCAGCAGCTTAGGGGGAGGTGAAGCTTTCTTT
.	.	TRBV29-1	TRBJ1-5	CSVGQDSNQPQHF	TGCAGCGTTGGACAGGATAGCAATCAGCCCCAGCATTTT
.	TRBD2	TRBV27	TRBJ2-5	CASSSAGGPETQYF	TGTGCCAGCAGTAGTGCGGGGGGGCCCGAGACCCAGTACTTC
.	.	TRBV20-1	TRBJ2-1	CSASQGNYEQFF	TGCAGTGCTAGTCAGGGAAACTATGAGCAGTTCTTC
.	.	TRBV7-9	TRBJ1-1	CASSGSGPEAFF	TGTGCCAGCAGCGGATCCGGCCCCGAGGCTTTCTTT
.	.	TRBV7-8	TRBJ1-2	CASSLAEQAHYPYGYTF	TGTGCCAGCAGCTTAGCCGAACAGGCCCACTATCCCTATGGCTACACCTTC
.	.	TRBV28	TRBJ2-7	CASTSNHISYEQYF	TGTGCCAGCACTAGCAACCACATCTCCTACGAGCAGTACTTC
once	.	TRBV5-1	TRBJ1-1	CASSLDFGSEAFF	TGCGCCAGCAGCTTGGATTTCGGCTCGGAAGCTTTCTTT
.	.	TRBV30	TRBJ1-2	CAWTLGGVNYGYTF	TGTGCCTGGACCTTAGGAGGGGTTAACTATGGCTACACCTTC
.	.	TRBV2	TRBJ2-1	CASTSYNEQFF	TGTGCCAGCACCTCCTACAATGAGCAGTTCTTC
.	TRBD1	TRBV30	TRBJ1-1	CAWSSTGDNTEAFF	TGTGCCTGGAGTAGTACAGGGGATAACACTGAAGCTTTCTTT
.	.	TRBV5-1	TRBJ2-1	CASSLVVNEQFF	TGCGCCAGCAGCTTGGTAGTCAATGAGCAGTTCTTC
once	.	TRBV3-1	TRBJ2-5	CASSQILQGGETQYF	TGTGCCAGCAGCCAGATACTACAGGGAGGAGAGACCCAGTACTTC
.	.	TRBV7-2	TRBJ2-7	CASSSGVGFYEQYF	TGTGCCAGCAGCTCCGGAGTTGGCTTCTACGAGCAGTACTTC
.	TRBD1	TRBV18	TRBJ1-2	CASSPRGDSGYTF	TGTGCCAGCTCACCAAGAGGGGACAGTGGCTACACCTTC
.	.	TRBV20-1	TRBJ2-3	CSASPEDTQYF	TGCAGTGCTAGTCCGGAAGATACGCAGTATTTT
.	.	TRBV11-2	TRBJ2-4	CASSPGVLAKNIQYF	TGTGCCAGCAGCCCAGGGGTCTTAGCCAAAAACATTCAGTACTTC